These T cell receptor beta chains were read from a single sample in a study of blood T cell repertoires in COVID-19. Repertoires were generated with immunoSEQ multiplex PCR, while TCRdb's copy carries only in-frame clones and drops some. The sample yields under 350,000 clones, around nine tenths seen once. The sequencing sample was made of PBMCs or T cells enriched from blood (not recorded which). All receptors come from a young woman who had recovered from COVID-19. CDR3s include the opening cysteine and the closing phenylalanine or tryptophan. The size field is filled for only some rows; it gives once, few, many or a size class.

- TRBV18 CASSPRASGISGTDTQYF
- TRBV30 CAWSRRGNTIYF
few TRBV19 CASSAVNRVSNQPQHF
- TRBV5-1 CASSLRQGDTIYF
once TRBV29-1 CSVALLAGGNNEQFF
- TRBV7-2 CASSLQMTSGVSSYEQYF
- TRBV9 CASSPTSGGDTQYF
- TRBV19 CASSPIGPDTQYF
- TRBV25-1 CASSPLDRVNEQYF
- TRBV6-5 CASYPGHYSYNEQFF
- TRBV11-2 CASSEDRAQETQYF
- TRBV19 CASSAGGDSAYEQYF
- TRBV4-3 CASKGQGETEAFF
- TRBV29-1 CSVRDSDSPLHF
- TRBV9 CASTPGEGVNEKLFF
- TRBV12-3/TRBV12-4 CASSPHRKAEAFF
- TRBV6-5 CASRLPGQGDQPQHF
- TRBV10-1 CASSESTSRRAFF
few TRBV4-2 CASSQWTRVSYGYTF
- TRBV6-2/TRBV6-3 CASSYRTGTHEQYF
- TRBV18 CASSPGNRGYSPLHF
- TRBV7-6 CASSPYGTVSGNTIYF
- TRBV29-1 CSVARTLTYEQYF
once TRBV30 CAGLTGRGTEAFF
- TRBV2 CASSEALQGGVGNQPQHF
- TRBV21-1 CATTPYEQYF
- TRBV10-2 CASSEWTSQETQYF
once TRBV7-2 CASSQPSQRANVLTF
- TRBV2 CASSRDRGETQYF
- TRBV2 CASCSSGTGELFF
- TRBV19 CASRGDRTNEKLFF
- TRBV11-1 CASSLYSGGSYNEQFF
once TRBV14 CASSQTQRRGYEQYF
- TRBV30 CAWRRTSYEQYF
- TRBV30 CAWSPGGSTEAFF
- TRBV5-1 CASSLAAGDQETQYF
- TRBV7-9 CASSFLRAAGNTIYF
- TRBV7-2 CASSLISGSSYNEQFF
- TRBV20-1 CSASFSRDTQYF
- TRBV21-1 CASSSWTRYSNQPQHF
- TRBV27 CASSFNGRPSRNEQFF
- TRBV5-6 CASSWGGMETQYF
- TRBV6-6 CASSPGLAVAEQYF
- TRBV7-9 CASSLVGHRYNEQFF
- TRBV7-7 CASSPRPGQGRDEQYF
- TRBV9 CASSADAGQSPDTQYF
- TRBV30 CAWSVLGLDRDRGVGNSPLHF
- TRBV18 CASSMLVKSYGYTF